These T cell receptor beta chains were read from a single sample in a study of early T cells in non-severe SARS-CoV-2 infection. TCRdb reanalysed the 5' RACE reads using MiXCR and keeps one entry per CDR3 protein. The data hold around 77,000 distinct CDR3 sequences, with 9.5% to 15% observed a single time. Sequenced material: whole blood, taken at baseline. The receptors were sampled from an adult who was a healthcare worker with PCR-confirmed SARS-CoV-2 infection or an uninfected control (not recorded which). The donor label of this sample is uncertain. Both conserved end residues are part of each CDR3.

J gene,V gene,CDR3 length,CDR3 protein
TRBJ1-4,TRBV7-9,15,CASKRLGIHNEKLFF
TRBJ1-6,TRBV27,15,CASSPLTGGWSPLHF
TRBJ2-3,TRBV20-1,15,CSARDRDRGYDTQYF
TRBJ2-7,TRBV29-1,15,CSVETSGSGFYEQYF
TRBJ2-7,TRBV18,14,CASSSTASSYEQYF
TRBJ2-7,TRBV5-1,15,CASSIAGASTSEQYF
TRBJ2-7,TRBV2,14,CASSEVSGVYEQYF
TRBJ1-4,TRBV16,15,CASSQRTGGREKLFF
TRBJ2-6,TRBV5-4,15,CASSFSQAGANVLTF
TRBJ2-7,TRBV2,14,CASSATGQVYEQYF
TRBJ2-5,TRBV4-3,17,CASSRSVYSGGQETQYF
TRBJ2-4,TRBV20-1,16,CSARVPGLAGVNIQYF
TRBJ2-5,TRBV9,15,CASSAGGGSQETQYF
TRBJ2-7,TRBV7-2,16,CASSLVASGRIGEQYF
TRBJ2-4,TRBV7-2,13,CASSSQGAGIQYF
TRBJ2-5,TRBV7-2,18,CVSSSRTSGGKYGETQYF
TRBJ2-2,TRBV20-1,13,CSATTEEDGELFF
TRBJ2-3,TRBV2,14,CASDFGASTDTQYF
TRBJ2-7,TRBV29-1,13,CSLTTGRNSEQYF
TRBJ1-1,TRBV7-8,13,CAGSSQGQTEAFF
TRBJ2-7,TRBV6-2/TRBV6-3,14,CASSRQGRTYEQYF
TRBJ2-2,TRBV5-5,15,CASSFGGGHTGELFF
TRBJ2-7,TRBV20-1,14,CSARDYQRPYEQYF
TRBJ2-7,TRBV6-5,16,CASSPQRGGRTYEQYF
TRBJ2-3,TRBV4-3,18,CASSQDPRDGGAADTQYF
TRBJ1-1,TRBV7-3,13,CASSLGKNTEAFF
TRBJ2-7,TRBV20-1,13,CSASGSPSYEQYF
TRBJ2-7,TRBV2,14,CATRPDRQTYEQYF
TRBJ2-5,TRBV6-5,13,CASSRTVGQTQYF
TRBJ1-2,TRBV2,12,CASSDRIYGYTF
TRBJ1-6,TRBV10-3,13,CAISPNYNSPLHF
TRBJ1-1,TRBV20-1,16,CSVTHLGQGAATEAFF
TRBJ1-4,TRBV5-5,14,CASSLLVSNEKLFF
TRBJ1-5,TRBV30,13,CAWGPGGDQPQHF
TRBJ2-1,TRBV20-1,14,CSARVHEGLNEQFF
TRBJ1-1,TRBV11-3,13,CASSRDRLMEAFF
TRBJ2-6,TRBV5-6,17,CASSFGPGSSGANVLTF